These 32 T cell receptor beta chains were sequenced from one sample in a study of pediatric ulcerative colitis. The table came from immunoSEQ multiplex PCR; TCRdb's copy has only in-frame clones and leaves some out. The sample lists fewer than 40,000 clones; around 80% were seen once. Sequencing input: blood. These receptors were collected from a boy younger than 18 with severe ulcerative colitis.

The V call is TRBV27, the J call TRBJ1-4; D gene uncertain. From germline, CDR1 is MNHEY and CDR2 SMNVEV (reference sequence). The CDR3 loop spans 16 amino acids. V dropped 1 base and J dropped 0 bases, with 9 bases sitting between them. CDR3 DNA sequence: TGTGCCAGCAGTTTATGGGCGGGAGCAACTAATGAAAAACTGTTTTTT. Residues: CASSLWAGATNEKLFF.

This chain connects TRBV7-4 to TRBJ1-5, with a tentative D call TRBD1 (5 bases). Germline values: CDR1 SGHVT, CDR2 SQSDAQ. Trimming pared 0 bases from V and 4 bases from J, leaving 19 bases between. The CDR3 contains 18 residues. CDR3 residues: CASSLARTSRGWNQPQHF. CDR3 nucleotides: TGTGCCAGCAGCTTAGCGCGGACTTCAAGGGGATGGAATCAGCCCCAGCATTTT.

The genes are TRBV28 and TRBJ1-5; D remains unclear. Per germline, CDR1 MDHEN and CDR2 SYDVKM. This CDR3 is built from 14 residues. Trimming pared 6 bases from V and 3 bases from J, leaving 12 bases between. The CDR3 loop is CASSFMGYNQPQHF. The CDR3 DNA is TGTGCCAGCAGCTTTATGGGCTACAATCAGCCCCAGCATTTT.

The sample holds a few counts of this clone. The chain uses TRBV7-3 and TRBJ2-3; possible D gene TRBD1, 6 bases. CDR1 and CDR2 from the germline V gene are SGHTA and FQGTGA. The CDR3 spans 16 residues. V lost 4 bases and J lost 2, with 16 bases in between. The CDR3 bases are TGTGCCAGCAGCTCCTCAGGGGCTATAGCCACAGATACGCAGTATTTT. Translation gives CASSSSGAIATDTQYF.

The J gene is TRBJ2-3, the V gene TRBV2; D is possibly TRBD2 (7 bases). Trimming stripped 4 bases from V and 0 bases from J, with 14 bases between. CDR1 SNHLY and CDR2 FYNNEI come from the germline V gene. The CDR3 loop spans 16 amino acids. The CDR3, as DNA: TGTGCCAGCAGTGCGCTTCCGGGGGGCAGCACAGATACGCAGTATTTT. As protein: CASSALPGGSTDTQYF.

CDR3 in amino acids: CGIMNTEAFF. CDR3 nucleotide sequence: TGTGGAATCATGAACACTGAAGCTTTCTTT. The V call is TRBV28, the J call TRBJ1-1; no clear D. This CDR3 has 10 residues. The V gene's germline CDR1 is MDHEN and CDR2 SYDVKM.

This rearrangement joins TRBV19 to TRBJ1-2; D gene unclear. The ends were cut back, 3 bases at V and 0 bases at J, with 14 bases in the middle. CDR3 length: 16 residues. Germline V gene data show CDR1 as LNHDA and CDR2 as SQIVND (reference sequence). The CDR3 bases are TGTGCCAGTAGTATTCTGGCAGTTCAAGCTAACTATGGCTACACCTTC. Its protein product is CASSILAVQANYGYTF.

This rearrangement joins TRBV6-6 to TRBJ1-1, with D maybe TRBD1 (6 bases). Germline V gene data show CDR1 as MNHNY and CDR2 as SVGAGI (reference sequence). The ends were cut back, 6 bases at V and 10 bases at J, with 15 bases in the middle. The length of the CDR3 is 12 residues. The DNA for the CDR3 is TGTGCCAGCAGACCCACAGGGAGGGGAGCTTTCTTT. Translated: CASRPTGRGAFF.

The rearrangement joins TRBV4-1 to TRBJ1-2; perhaps TRBD1 as D (5 bases). The CDR3 runs to 15 residues. Between the trimmed V and J ends, which lost 0 bases and 2 bases, there was a span of 10 bases. CDR1 and CDR2 from the germline V gene are MGHRA and YSYEKL. CDR3 amino acids: CASSQEGRGNYGYTF. CDR3 nucleotides: TGCGCCAGCAGCCAAGAGGGACGGGGGAACTATGGCTACACCTTC.

This CDR3 reads CSGAHYGYTF. Here the CDR3 DNA reads TGCAGTGGGGCCCACTATGGCTACACCTTC. The chain links TRBV20-1 to TRBJ1-2; D is unresolved. CDR1 and CDR2 (germline): DFQATT, SNEGSKA (reference sequence). With 7 bases removed from V and 3 bases from J, the gap between germline ends came to 6 bases. The CDR3 runs to 10 residues.

This clone showed up just a few times. The chain couples TRBV5-1 to TRBJ1-6; TRBD1 matches 7 bases. The germline V gene has CDR1 SGHRS and CDR2 YFSETQ. CDR3 length: 17 amino acids. The J segment lost 1 base and the V segment lost 0 bases, leaving 4 bases of the junction unmatched. The CDR3, as DNA: TGCGCCAGCAGCTTGGCAGGGGGAGTTTCCTATAATTCACCCCTCCACTTT. This encodes CASSLAGGVSYNSPLHF.

This clone occurred a few times. V and J are TRBV5-6 and TRBJ1-1; 9 bases match TRBD1. This CDR3 is built from 14 residues. The ends lost 4 bases at V and 1 base at J; junction bases unmatched: 2. Germline V gene lookup returns CDR1 SGHDT and CDR2 YYEEEE. The CDR3: CASSGGQGNTEAFF. CDR3 nucleotide sequence: TGTGCCAGCAGCGGGGGACAGGGGAACACTGAAGCTTTCTTT. The full variable domain, completed using reference TRBV5-6 and TRBJ1-1, is DAGVTQSPTHLIKTRGQQVTLRCSPKSGHDTVSWYQQALGQGPQFIFQYYEEEERQRGNFPDRFSGHQFPNYSSELNVNALLLGDSALYLCASSGGQGNTEAFFGQGTRLTVV.

Written as DNA, the CDR3 is TGCGCCAGCAGCCAAGGAGAAGCCGGGACAGGGTCCGAGCAGTACTTC. It is translated as CASSQGEAGTGSEQYF. The chain is built from TRBV4-1 and TRBJ2-7, with TRBD1 identical over 9 bases. This CDR3 is 16 amino acids long. From germline, CDR1 is MGHRA and CDR2 YSYEKL. V lost 1 base, J lost 6 bases, and 10 bases stayed unmatched.

This chain uses TRBV4-1 with TRBJ1-4; D gene uncertain. V lost 0 bases to trimming and J lost 0 bases, with 8 bases between them. There are 16 residues in the CDR3. In germline, CDR1 is MGHRA, CDR2 YSYEKL. This chain's CDR3 is CASSQESIATNEKLFF. The CDR3 DNA reads as TGCGCCAGCAGCCAAGAATCTATTGCAACTAATGAAAAACTGTTTTTT.

This chain links TRBV20-1 with TRBJ2-1; 7 bases line up with TRBD2. CDR3 size: 11 residues. CDR1 and CDR2 (germline): DFQATT, SNEGSKA (reference sequence). With V trimmed by 5 bases and J by 10 bases, 5 bases remained unmatched. The CDR3 is CSAPNSGEQFF. The CDR3 DNA reads as TGCAGTGCTCCAAATAGCGGGGAGCAGTTCTTC.

V gene TRBV4-1 combines with J gene TRBJ2-3; a possible D gene is TRBD2 (6 bases). V shed 0 bases and J shed 5 bases, with 12 bases lying between them. This CDR3 contains 15 residues. Germline CDR1 reads MGHRA; CDR2 reads YSYEKL. The CDR3 loop is CASSQDGLGGDTQYF. CDR3 sequence (DNA): TGCGCCAGCAGCCAAGATGGGCTGGGGGGAGATACGCAGTATTTT.

This clone turned up a few times. CDR3 coding DNA: TGTGCCAGCAGCTTGAGTCAGGCTGAAGCTTTCTTT. Its translation: CASSLSQAEAFF. The rearrangement uses TRBV7-9 and TRBJ1-1; no clear D gene. The germline V gene encodes CDR1 SEHNR and CDR2 FQNEAQ (reference sequence). Trimming took 3 bases from V and 6 from J, leaving 8 bases between them. CDR3 length: 12 residues.

The gene calls are TRBV9 and TRBJ1-1, with D uncertain. Germline assignment: CDR1 SGDLS and CDR2 YYNGEE. Trimming took 4 bases from V and 1 from J, leaving 14 bases between them. The CDR3 contains 15 residues. The CDR3 here is CASSPDPRRNTEAFF. The CDR3 nucleotides are TGTGCCAGCAGCCCGGACCCCCGTCGGAACACTGAAGCTTTCTTT.

The V and J genes are TRBV10-1 and TRBJ2-3; D is perhaps TRBD1 (6 bases). Germline V gives CDR1 WNHNN, CDR2 SYGVQD (reference sequence). The CDR3 runs 17 residues. V was clipped by 3 bases and J by 6 bases, with 22 bases between them. CDR3 residues: CASSDEQGRLSQDTQYF. CDR3 sequence (DNA): TGCGCCAGCAGTGACGAGCAGGGGCGTTTATCCCAGGATACGCAGTATTTT.

The chain couples TRBV2 to TRBJ2-2; D remains unclear. The CDR3 length is 13 residues. V shed 4 bases and J shed 2 bases, with 5 bases lying between them. Germline CDR1 is SNHLY and CDR2 is FYNNEI. The CDR3 loop is CASSVGNTGELFF. DNA of the CDR3: TGTGCCAGCAGTGTCGGTAACACCGGGGAGCTGTTTTTT.

CDR3 in amino acids: CASSEGAPGSPLHF. CDR3 coding DNA: TGTGCCAGCAGCGAGGGGGCCCCCGGTTCACCCCTCCACTTT. This chain uses TRBV6-5 with TRBJ1-6, with 7 bases identical to TRBD1. The germline gives CDR1 MNHEY, CDR2 SVGAGI. This CDR3 region has 14 residues. V lost 6 bases and J lost 9; bases outside the gene matches: 8.

The rearrangement uses TRBV19 and TRBJ2-5; D possibly corresponds to TRBD2 (6 bases). Germline assignment: CDR1 LNHDA and CDR2 SQIVND (reference sequence). The CDR3 contains 15 residues. The V and J ends lost 2 bases and 1 base respectively, with 11 bases between them. The DNA for the CDR3 is TGTGCCAGTAGTATAAGTATGGGACTCCAAGAGACCCAGTACTTC. This encodes CASSISMGLQETQYF. Looking up the rest from reference TRBV19 and TRBJ2-5 gives the full variable domain: DGGITQSPKYLFRKEGQNVTLSCEQNLNHDAMYWYRQDPGQGLRLIYYSQIVNDFQKGDIAEGYSVSREKKESFPLTVTSAQKNPTAFYLCASSISMGLQETQYFGPGTRLLVL.

The chain recombines TRBV6-1 with TRBJ1-1; TRBD1 might be the D (6 bases). With 5 bases removed from V and 0 bases from J, the gap between germline ends came to 13 bases. CDR1 and CDR2 (germline): MNHNS, SASEGT. The length of the CDR3 is 15 residues. The CDR3 bases are TGTGCCAGCAGTCGAGGGACATCTATGAACACTGAAGCTTTCTTT. Translation: CASSRGTSMNTEAFF.

The V gene is TRBV6-5, the J gene TRBJ1-1; D gene uncertain. The CDR3 contains 12 residues. V shed 10 bases and J shed 3 bases, with 12 bases lying between them. Germline V CDR1 and CDR2: MNHEY, SVGAGI. The CDR3 loop reads CATWAQYTEAFF. CDR3 DNA: TGTGCCACCTGGGCCCAGTACACTGAAGCTTTCTTT.

The chain joins TRBV10-1 to TRBJ1-2, with TRBD1 identical over 7 bases. Germline V lookup: CDR1 WNHNN, CDR2 SYGVQD (reference sequence). The CDR3 covers 14 residues. With 0 bases clipped from V and 4 bases from J, the junction kept 2 bases outside the gene matches. In nucleotides, the CDR3 is TGCGCCAGCAGTGAGTCGGACAGGCCCTATGGCTACACCTTC. Translated: CASSESDRPYGYTF.

This clone was detected a few times. The genes are TRBV7-9 and TRBJ2-7; D may be TRBD1 or TRBD2 (5 bases each). Germline V gives CDR1 SEHNR, CDR2 FQNEAQ (reference sequence). The CDR3 has 10 residues. V shed 8 bases and J shed 9 bases, with 11 bases lying between them. CDR3 sequence: CASGAEGQYF. The CDR3, as DNA: TGTGCCAGCGGGGCAGAGGGGCAGTACTTC.

The V and J genes are TRBV29-1 and TRBJ1-1, with 8 bases matching TRBD1. The V and J ends lost 0 bases and 9 bases, in that order; junction bases with no gene match: 9. From germline, CDR1 is SQVTM and CDR2 ANQGSEA. The CDR3 has 14 amino acids. The CDR3 region has the DNA TGCAGCGTTGAAGATAACGACAGGGGTCAACAAGCTTTCTTT. Amino acids: CSVEDNDRGQQAFF.

The sample holds one count of this clone. The rearrangement links TRBV7-3 to TRBJ1-2, with 9 bases matching TRBD1. Germline CDR1 is SGHTA and CDR2 is FQGTGA. The junction had 6 bases not matched to a gene; V was cut back by 1 base and J by 6 bases. The CDR3 is 15 amino acids. The CDR3 coding sequence is TGTGCCAGCAGCTTAAGTTCAACAGGGGGCCATGGCTACACCTTC. Its protein product is CASSLSSTGGHGYTF.

This clone has a single count. The chain uses TRBV4-3 and TRBJ1-6, with a tentative D call TRBD1 (5 bases). CDR3 length: 16 residues. V was trimmed by 5 bases and J by 5 bases, leaving 16 bases between them. Germline lookup yields CDR1 LGHNA and CDR2 YSLEER. The CDR3 coding sequence is TGCGCCAGCAGCGAAGGGCAGGGAAGGAATAATTCACCCCTCCACTTT. Translation gives CASSEGQGRNNSPLHF.

This rearrangement joins TRBV4-1 to TRBJ2-4; D unclear. Germline values: CDR1 MGHRA, CDR2 YSYEKL. The CDR3 has 17 amino acids. V lost 0 bases to trimming and J lost 2 bases, with 14 bases between them. The CDR3 nucleotides read TGCGCCAGCAGCCAAGAAGGAGCAGTCTATACCAAAAACATTCAGTACTTC. It specifies CASSQEGAVYTKNIQYF.

This clone occurred once. The CDR3: CASSPLTRTDTQYF. In DNA form, the CDR3 reads TGCGCCAGCAGCCCGCTTACTCGCACAGATACGCAGTATTTT. This sequence joins TRBV4-1 and TRBJ2-3; D is unresolved. Germline loops: CDR1 MGHRA, CDR2 YSYEKL. The CDR3 extends over 14 amino acids. Deletions cut 4 bases from V and 1 base from J, with 9 bases between.

CDR3 DNA: TGTGCCACCAGGAGGATAGACAGGGGACGGGGCTACACCTTC. Its protein product is CATRRIDRGRGYTF. This chain links TRBV6-6 with TRBJ1-2, with 8 nucleotides matching TRBD1. Trimming cost V 10 bases and J 8 bases; bases outside gene matches: 15. The CDR3 spans 14 residues. The germline CDR1 and CDR2 sequences are MNHNY and SVGAGI (reference sequence).